This T cell receptor (beta chain) was profiled in a study of response to subunit inactivated influenza vaccine (dated by TCRdb to 2016 to 2018). With regard to the full study: To follow how T cells responded to a trivalent subunit inactivated influenza vaccine, the researchers relied on deep quantitative profiling of the T cell receptor repertoire. Study-level results and caveats: According to the authors, only a limited number of new T cells may be recruited by each seasonal influenza vaccination.

Library preparation used RT-PCR. The sequencing machine was an Illumina HiSeq 2500. Using fastp trimming at Q25 and MiXCR clonotype assembly, TCRdb reanalyzed the public sequencing data and kept in-frame beta chains. Rows with a matching CDR3 protein are joined into one entry that keeps the most common DNA and genes. A total of 150,000 or so distinct CDR3 sequences appear in this sample, under 13% of them only once. Together, the top ten hold roughly 12% of the sample. Inclusive of the bounding cysteine and phenylalanine, the CDR3 is 17 residues long. Solely the CDR3 DNA is kept, with 51 bases framed from the first base. At the junction V is shortened by 0 bases and J by 6 bases; bases outside the gene matches: 11. CDR1 and CDR2 are read off the germline V gene as ENHRY and SYGVKD. This clonotype came up a few times. The antigen it binds to is not known. No qualities accompany the bases; no much larger clone lies one base away.

The sample's time point label, decoded: 45 days after influenza vaccine administration. The sequence derives from a man aged 50 or older who received an inactivated influenza vaccine. Donor details come from another sample of the same person, matched by shared clones. The rearrangement joined TRBV10-3 to TRBJ2-3, with TRBD2 identical over 8 junction bases. This material consisted of non-naive T cells sorted from PBMCs, taken more than 35 days after vaccination. The label giving this sample's cell subset or site can be read as: memory T cell fraction. The CDR3 corresponds to CAISESGARGARDTQYF. The sequenced DNA: TGTGCCATCAGTGAGTCCGGAGCGCGGGGGGCCCGTGATACGCAGTATTTT.